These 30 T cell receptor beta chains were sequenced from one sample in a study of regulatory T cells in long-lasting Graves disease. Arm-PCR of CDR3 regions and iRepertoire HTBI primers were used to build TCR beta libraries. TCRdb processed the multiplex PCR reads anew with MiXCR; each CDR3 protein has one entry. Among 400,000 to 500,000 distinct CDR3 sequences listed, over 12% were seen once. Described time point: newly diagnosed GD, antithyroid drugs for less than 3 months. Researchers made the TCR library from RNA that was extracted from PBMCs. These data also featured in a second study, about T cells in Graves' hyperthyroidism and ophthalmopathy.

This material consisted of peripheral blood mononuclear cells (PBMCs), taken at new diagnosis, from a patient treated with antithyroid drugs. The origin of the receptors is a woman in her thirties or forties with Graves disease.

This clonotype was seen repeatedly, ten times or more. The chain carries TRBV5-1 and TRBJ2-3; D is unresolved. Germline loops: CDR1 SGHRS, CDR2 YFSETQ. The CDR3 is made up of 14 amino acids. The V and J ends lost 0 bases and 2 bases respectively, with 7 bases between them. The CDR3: CASSLEVNTDTQYF. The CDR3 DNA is TGCGCCAGCAGCTTGGAGGTCAACACAGATACGCAGTATTTT. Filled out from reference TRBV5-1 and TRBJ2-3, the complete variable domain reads KAGVTQTPRYLIKTRGQQVTLSCSPISGHRSVSWYQQTPGQGLQFLFEYFSETQRNKGNFPGRFSGRQFSNSRSEMNVSTLELGDSALYLCASSLEVNTDTQYFGPGTRLTVL.

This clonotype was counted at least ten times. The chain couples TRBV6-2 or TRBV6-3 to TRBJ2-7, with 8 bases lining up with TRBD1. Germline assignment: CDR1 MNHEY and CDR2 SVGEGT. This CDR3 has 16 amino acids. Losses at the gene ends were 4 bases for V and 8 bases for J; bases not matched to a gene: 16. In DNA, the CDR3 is TGTGCCAGCAGTTCGGCGTTCCGGGACAGGCCCTATCAGCAGTACTTC. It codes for CASSSAFRDRPYQQYF.

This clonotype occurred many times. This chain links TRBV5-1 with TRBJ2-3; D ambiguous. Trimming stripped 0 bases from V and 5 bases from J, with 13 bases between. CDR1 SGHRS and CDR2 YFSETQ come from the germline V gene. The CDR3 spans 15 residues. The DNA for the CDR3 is TGCGCCAGCAGCTTGGACGGCCAAGGGTTAGATACGCAGTATTTT. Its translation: CASSLDGQGLDTQYF.

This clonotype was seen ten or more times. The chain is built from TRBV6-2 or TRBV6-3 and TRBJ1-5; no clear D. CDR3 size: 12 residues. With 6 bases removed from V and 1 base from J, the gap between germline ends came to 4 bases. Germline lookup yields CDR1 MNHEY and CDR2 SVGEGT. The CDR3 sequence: CASRKSNQPQHF. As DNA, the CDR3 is TGTGCCAGCAGAAAAAGCAATCAGCCCCAGCATTTT.

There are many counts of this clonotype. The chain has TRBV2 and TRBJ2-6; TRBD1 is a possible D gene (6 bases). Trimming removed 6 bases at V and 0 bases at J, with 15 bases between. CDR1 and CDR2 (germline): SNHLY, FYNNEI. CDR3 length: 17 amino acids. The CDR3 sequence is CASRTGSPASGANVLTF. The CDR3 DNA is TGTGCCAGCAGAACAGGGTCCCCAGCCTCTGGGGCCAACGTCCTGACTTTC. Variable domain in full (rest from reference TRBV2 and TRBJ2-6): EPEVTQTPSHQVTQMGQEVILRCVPISNHLYFYWYRQILGQKVEFLVSFYNNEISEKSEIFDDQFSVERPDGSNFTLKIRSTKLEDSAMYFCASRTGSPASGANVLTFGAGSRLTVL.

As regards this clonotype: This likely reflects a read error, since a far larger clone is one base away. CDR3 in DNA: TGTGCCAGCAGCCAGGACAGAAGCACAGATACGCAGTATTTT. As protein: CASSQDRSTDTQYF. The V call is TRBV7-9, the J call TRBJ2-3; TRBD1 might be the D (6 bases). There are 14 residues in the CDR3. Germline V CDR1 and CDR2: SEHNR, FQNEAQ (reference sequence). Trimming removed 5 bases at V and 0 bases at J, with 9 bases between.

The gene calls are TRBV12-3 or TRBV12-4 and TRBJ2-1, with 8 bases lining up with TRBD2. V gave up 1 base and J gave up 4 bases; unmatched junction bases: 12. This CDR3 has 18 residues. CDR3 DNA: TGTGCCAGCAGTTTAGAAGTAAGCGGGAGCCTGCCTTACAATGAGCAGTTCTTC. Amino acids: CASSLEVSGSLPYNEQFF.

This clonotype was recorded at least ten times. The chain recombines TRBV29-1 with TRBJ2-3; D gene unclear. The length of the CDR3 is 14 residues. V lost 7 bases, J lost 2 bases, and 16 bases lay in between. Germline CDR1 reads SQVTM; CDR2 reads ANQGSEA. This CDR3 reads CSGGWVSFTDTQYF. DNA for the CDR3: TGCAGCGGGGGTTGGGTATCTTTCACAGATACGCAGTATTTT.

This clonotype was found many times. The CDR3 bases are TGTGCCAGCAGTCCCCCGGGGGGGCCCGAGCAGTACTTC. Protein: CASSPPGGPEQYF. The chain has TRBV28 and TRBJ2-7, with 8 bases identical to TRBD2. The CDR3 loop spans 13 amino acids. CDR1 and CDR2 from the germline V gene are MDHEN and SYDVKM. With 5 bases clipped from V and 6 bases from J, the junction kept 6 bases outside the gene matches.

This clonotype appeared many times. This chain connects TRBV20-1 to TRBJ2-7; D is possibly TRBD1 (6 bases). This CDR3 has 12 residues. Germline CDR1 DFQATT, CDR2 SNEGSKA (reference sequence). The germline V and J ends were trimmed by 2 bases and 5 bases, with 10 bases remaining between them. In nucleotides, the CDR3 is TGCAGTGCTAGAAAACAGGGCGACGAGCAGTACTTC. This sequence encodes CSARKQGDEQYF.

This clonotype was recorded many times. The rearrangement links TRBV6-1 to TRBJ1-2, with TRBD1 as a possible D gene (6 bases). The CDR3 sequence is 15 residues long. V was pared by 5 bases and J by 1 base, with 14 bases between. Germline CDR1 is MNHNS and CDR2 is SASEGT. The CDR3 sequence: CASSPRGAHNYGYTF. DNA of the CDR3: TGTGCCAGCAGTCCCCGGGGGGCGCATAACTATGGCTACACCTTC.

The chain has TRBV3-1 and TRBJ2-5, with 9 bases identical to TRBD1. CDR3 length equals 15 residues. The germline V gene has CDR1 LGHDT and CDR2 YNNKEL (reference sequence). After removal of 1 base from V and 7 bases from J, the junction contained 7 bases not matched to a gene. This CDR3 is CASSQVPRQGGTQYF. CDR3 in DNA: TGTGCCAGCAGCCAAGTACCTCGACAGGGGGGGACCCAGTACTTC.

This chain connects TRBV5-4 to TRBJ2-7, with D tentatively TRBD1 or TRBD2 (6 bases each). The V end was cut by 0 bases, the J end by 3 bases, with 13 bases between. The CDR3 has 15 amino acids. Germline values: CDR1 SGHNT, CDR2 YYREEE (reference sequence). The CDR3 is CASSLGRGVNYEQYF. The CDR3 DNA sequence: TGTGCCAGCAGCTTGGGAAGGGGGGTAAACTACGAGCAGTACTTC.

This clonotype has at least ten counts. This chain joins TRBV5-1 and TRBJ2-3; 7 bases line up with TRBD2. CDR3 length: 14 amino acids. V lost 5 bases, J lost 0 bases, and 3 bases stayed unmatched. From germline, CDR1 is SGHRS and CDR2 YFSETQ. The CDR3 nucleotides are TGCGCCAGCAGTCCAGCGGGAAGCACAGATACGCAGTATTTT. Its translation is CASSPAGSTDTQYF.

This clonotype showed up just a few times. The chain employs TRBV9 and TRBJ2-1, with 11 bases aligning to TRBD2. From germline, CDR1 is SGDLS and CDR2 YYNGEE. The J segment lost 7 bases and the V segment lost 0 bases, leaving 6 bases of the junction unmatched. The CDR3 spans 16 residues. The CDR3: CASSVGFSGRGNEQFF. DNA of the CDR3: TGTGCCAGCAGCGTAGGGTTTAGCGGGAGGGGGAATGAGCAGTTCTTC.

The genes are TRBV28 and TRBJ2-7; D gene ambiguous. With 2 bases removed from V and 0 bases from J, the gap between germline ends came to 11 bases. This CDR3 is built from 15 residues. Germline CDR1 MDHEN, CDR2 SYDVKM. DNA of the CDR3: TGTGCCAGCAGTTTAGGTGGACGGTGCTCCTACGAGCAGTACTTC. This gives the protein CASSLGGRCSYEQYF.

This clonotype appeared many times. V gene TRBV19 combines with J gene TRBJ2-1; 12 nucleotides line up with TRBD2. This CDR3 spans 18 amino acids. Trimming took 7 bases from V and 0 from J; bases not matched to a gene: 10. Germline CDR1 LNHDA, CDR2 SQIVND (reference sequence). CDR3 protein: CASIGGTSGWSSYNEQFF. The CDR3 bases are TGTGCCAGTATTGGGGGGACTAGCGGGTGGAGCTCCTACAATGAGCAGTTCTTC.

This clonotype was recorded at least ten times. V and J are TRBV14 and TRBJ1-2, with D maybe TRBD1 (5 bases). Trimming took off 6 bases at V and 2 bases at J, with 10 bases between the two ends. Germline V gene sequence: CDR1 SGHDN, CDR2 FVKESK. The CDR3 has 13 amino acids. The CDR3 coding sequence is TGTGCCAGCAGAGGGGCGGAGAACTATGGCTACACCTTC. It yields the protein CASRGAENYGYTF. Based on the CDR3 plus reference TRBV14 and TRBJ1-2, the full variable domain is EAGVTQFPSHSVIEKGQTVTLRCDPISGHDNLYWYRRVMGKEIKFLLHFVKESKQDESGMPNNRFLAERTGGTYSTLKVQPAELEDSGVYFCASRGAENYGYTFGSGTRLTVV.

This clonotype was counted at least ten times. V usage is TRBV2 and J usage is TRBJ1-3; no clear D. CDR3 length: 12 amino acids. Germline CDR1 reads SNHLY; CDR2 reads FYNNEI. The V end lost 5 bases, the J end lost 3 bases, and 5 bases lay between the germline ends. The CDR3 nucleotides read TGTGCCAGCAGTCGGAATGGAAACACCATATATTTT. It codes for CASSRNGNTIYF.

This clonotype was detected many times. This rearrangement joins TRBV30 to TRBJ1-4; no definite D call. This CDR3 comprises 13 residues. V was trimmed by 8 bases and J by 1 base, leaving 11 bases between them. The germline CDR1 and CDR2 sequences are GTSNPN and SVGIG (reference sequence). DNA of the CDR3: TGTGCCAGATCGACGGGAACTAATGAAAAACTGTTTTTT. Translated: CARSTGTNEKLFF.

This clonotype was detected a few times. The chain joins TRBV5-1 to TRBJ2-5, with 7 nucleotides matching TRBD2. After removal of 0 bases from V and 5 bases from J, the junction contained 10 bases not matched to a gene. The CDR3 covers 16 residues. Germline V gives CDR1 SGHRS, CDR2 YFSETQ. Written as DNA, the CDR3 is TGCGCCAGCAGCTTGGCCGCTAGCGGAGGAGGGGAGACCCAGTACTTC. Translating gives CASSLAASGGGETQYF.

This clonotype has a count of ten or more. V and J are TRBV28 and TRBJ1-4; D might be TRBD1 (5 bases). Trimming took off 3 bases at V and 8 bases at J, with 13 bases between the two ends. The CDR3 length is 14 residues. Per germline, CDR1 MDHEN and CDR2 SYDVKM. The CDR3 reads CASSFWGRTEKLFF. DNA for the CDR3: TGTGCCAGCAGTTTTTGGGGCAGAACAGAAAAACTGTTTTTT.

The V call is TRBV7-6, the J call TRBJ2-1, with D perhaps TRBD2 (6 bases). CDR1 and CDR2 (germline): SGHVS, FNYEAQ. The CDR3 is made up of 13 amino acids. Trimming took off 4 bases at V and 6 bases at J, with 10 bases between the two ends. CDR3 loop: CASSSGRGNEQFF. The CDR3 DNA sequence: TGTGCCAGCAGCTCCGGGCGGGGCAATGAGCAGTTCTTC. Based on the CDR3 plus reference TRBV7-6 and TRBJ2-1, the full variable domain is GAGVSQSPRYKVTKRGQDVALRCDPISGHVSLYWYRQALGQGPEFLTYFNYEAQQDKSGLPNDRFSAERPEGSISTLTIQRTEQRDSAMYRCASSSGRGNEQFFGPGTRLTVL.

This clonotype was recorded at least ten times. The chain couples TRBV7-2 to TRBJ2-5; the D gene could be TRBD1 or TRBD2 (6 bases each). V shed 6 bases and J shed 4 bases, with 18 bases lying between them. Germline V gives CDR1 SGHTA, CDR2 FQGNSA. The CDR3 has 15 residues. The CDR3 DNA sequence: TGTGCCAGCAGAAATAGGATAGGGGGGCGAGAGACCCAGTACTTC. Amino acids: CASRNRIGGRETQYF.

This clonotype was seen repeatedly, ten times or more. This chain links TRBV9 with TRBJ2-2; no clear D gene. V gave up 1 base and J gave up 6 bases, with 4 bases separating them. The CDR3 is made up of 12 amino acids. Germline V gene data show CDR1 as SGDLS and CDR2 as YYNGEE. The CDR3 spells CASSVSPGELFF. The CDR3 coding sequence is TGTGCCAGCAGCGTATCACCCGGGGAGCTGTTTTTT.

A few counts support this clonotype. This CDR3 is CASSPLLQGRTEAFF. The CDR3 DNA reads as TGTGCCAGCAGCCCGTTGTTGCAGGGTCGCACTGAAGCTTTCTTT. The chain links TRBV5-6 to TRBJ1-1; possibly TRBD1 for D (5 bases). V gave up 4 bases and J gave up 4 bases, with 17 bases separating them. Germline CDR1 and CDR2: SGHDT and YYEEEE. The CDR3 consists of 15 residues.

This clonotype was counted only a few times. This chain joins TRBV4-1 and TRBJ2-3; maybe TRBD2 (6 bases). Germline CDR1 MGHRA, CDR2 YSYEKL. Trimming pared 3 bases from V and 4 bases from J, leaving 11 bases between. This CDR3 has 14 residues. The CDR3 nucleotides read TGCGCCAGCAGCCAGGCCCAGCGGGCAGATACGCAGTATTTT. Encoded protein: CASSQAQRADTQYF.

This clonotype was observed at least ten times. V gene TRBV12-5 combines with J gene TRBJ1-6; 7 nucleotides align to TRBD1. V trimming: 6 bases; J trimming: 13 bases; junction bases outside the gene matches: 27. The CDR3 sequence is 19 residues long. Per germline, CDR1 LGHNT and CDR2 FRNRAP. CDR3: CASGSLPTGTAARKDPLHF. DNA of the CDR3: TGTGCTAGTGGCTCGCTCCCCACCGGGACAGCGGCAAGAAAGGACCCCCTCCACTTT. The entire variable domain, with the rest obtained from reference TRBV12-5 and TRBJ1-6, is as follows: DARVTQTPRHKVTEMGQEVTMRCQPILGHNTVFWYRQTMMQGLELLAYFRNRAPLDDSGMPKDRFSAEMPDATLATLKIQPSEPRDSAVYFCASGSLPTGTAARKDPLHFGNGTRLTVT.

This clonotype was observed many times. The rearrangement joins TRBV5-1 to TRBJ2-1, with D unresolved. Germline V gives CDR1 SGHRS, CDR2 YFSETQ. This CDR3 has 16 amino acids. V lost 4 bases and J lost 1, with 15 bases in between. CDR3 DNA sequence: TGCGCCAGCAGCACGTGGGCGCAGAGTTCCTACAATGAGCAGTTCTTC. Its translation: CASSTWAQSSYNEQFF.

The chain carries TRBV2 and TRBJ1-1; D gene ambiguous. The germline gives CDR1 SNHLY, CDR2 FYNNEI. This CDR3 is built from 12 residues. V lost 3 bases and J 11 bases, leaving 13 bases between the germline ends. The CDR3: CASSDESPGAFF. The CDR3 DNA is TGTGCCAGCAGTGATGAGAGCCCGGGGGCTTTCTTT.